The rows below give T cell receptor beta chains drawn from one sample of a study of response to subunit inactivated influenza vaccine. Each CDR3 protein is one row after TCRdb ran MiXCR on the RT-PCR reads. This sample has about 580,000 distinct CDR3 sequences; 14% occur once, and the top ten carry more than 9.5%. The sequencing used PBMCs from blood, collected 11 to 12 days after vaccination. The source is a man aged 50 to 59 who received an inactivated influenza vaccine. CDR3s include the opening cysteine and the closing phenylalanine or tryptophan. D genes are given only for firm matches. Not all rows give a size; the values are once, few, many and, for expanded clones, a class.

J gene | clone size | D gene | V gene | CDR3 protein | CDR3 DNA
TRBJ2-3 | - | TRBD1 | TRBV12-3/TRBV12-4 | CASSFQGAYTQYF | TGTGCCAGCAGTTTCCAGGGGGCATATACGCAGTATTTT
TRBJ2-1 | - | TRBD1 | TRBV6-1 | CASWTGFTAYNEQFF | TGTGCCAGCTGGACAGGGTTTACAGCCTACAATGAGCAGTTCTTC
TRBJ2-7 | few | - | TRBV12-3/TRBV12-4 | CASSWGAGIEQYF | TGTGCCAGCAGTTGGGGGGCGGGAATCGAGCAGTACTTC
TRBJ1-1 | - | - | TRBV13 | CASSLGGTPITEAFF | TGTGCCAGCAGCTTAGGCGGGACTCCGATCACTGAAGCTTTCTTT
TRBJ2-3 | - | TRBD2 | TRBV7-2 | CASTVIAGGGTDTQYF | TGTGCCAGCACCGTTATAGCGGGGGGGGGCACAGATACGCAGTATTTT
TRBJ2-1 | - | - | TRBV15 | CATSRDLRGISSYNEQFF | TGTGCCACCAGCAGAGATCTCCGGGGCATTAGCTCCTACAATGAGCAGTTCTTC
TRBJ1-4 | - | - | TRBV20-1 | CSAGGPTNEKLFF | TGCAGTGCCGGCGGACCAACGAATGAAAAACTGTTTTTT
TRBJ2-1 | few | - | TRBV6-2/TRBV6-3 | CASSPRGNTYNEQFF | TGTGCCAGCAGCCCTCGGGGGAACACCTACAATGAGCAGTTCTTC
TRBJ2-7 | few | - | TRBV29-1 | CSVGDAREQYF | TGCAGCGTTGGGGACGCCCGGGAGCAGTACTTC
TRBJ1-2 | - | TRBD1 | TRBV29-1 | CSVEDRATYGYTF | TGCAGCGTGGAAGACAGGGCTACCTATGGCTACACCTTC
TRBJ2-7 | few | - | TRBV5-1 | CASSLRQGGDEQYF | TGCGCCAGCAGCTTGAGGCAGGGAGGTGACGAGCAGTACTTC
TRBJ2-1 | - | TRBD2 | TRBV20-1 | CSAFLADKSIDEQFF | TGCAGTGCTTTTCTAGCGGATAAGTCTATCGATGAGCAGTTCTTC
TRBJ2-1 | few | TRBD2 | TRBV5-1 | CASSSGSSGWSYNEQFF | TGCGCCAGCAGCTCAGGCTCTAGCGGGTGGTCCTACAATGAGCAGTTCTTC
TRBJ2-1 | few | TRBD2 | TRBV11-2 | CASSLRLAGAEKNEQFF | TGTGCCAGCAGCCTCCGACTAGCGGGAGCAGAAAAGAATGAGCAGTTCTTC
TRBJ2-7 | few | - | TRBV5-6 | CASSLPGASYEQYF | TGTGCCAGCAGCTTGCCGGGGGCCTCCTACGAGCAGTACTTC
TRBJ2-7 | few | TRBD1 | TRBV4-2 | CASSQEQGLYEQYF | TGTGCCAGCAGCCAAGAACAGGGGCTATACGAGCAGTACTTC
TRBJ2-3 | - | TRBD2 | TRBV12-5 | CASGLMGLAESTDTQYF | TGTGCTAGTGGTTTGATGGGACTAGCAGAAAGCACAGATACGCAGTATTTT
TRBJ2-1 | - | - | TRBV20-1 | CSSGPPSYNEQFF | TGCAGTAGCGGGCCCCCCTCCTACAATGAGCAGTTCTTC
TRBJ1-2 | - | - | TRBV29-1 | CSVEEGTGYTF | TGCAGCGTTGAAGAAGGGACCGGCTACACCTTC
TRBJ1-6 | - | - | TRBV12-3/TRBV12-4 | CASTHVGPLHF | TGTGCCAGCACCCATGTAGGACCCCTCCACTTT
TRBJ2-1 | few | - | TRBV7-9 | CASSIPSRLTYNEQFF | TGTGCCAGCAGCATTCCGTCCCGGCTCACCTACAATGAGCAGTTCTTC
TRBJ2-2 | - | - | TRBV28 | CASRGPGNTGELFF | TGTGCCAGCCGGGGTCCTGGGAACACCGGGGAGCTGTTTTTT
TRBJ1-2 | few | - | TRBV12-3/TRBV12-4 | CASSLGGVDGYTF | TGTGCCAGCAGTTTAGGGGGCGTTGATGGCTACACCTTC
TRBJ1-2 | - | - | TRBV9 | CASSIGSARARGYTF | TGTGCCAGCAGCATAGGGAGCGCCCGAGCGAGAGGCTACACCTTC
TRBJ1-5 | many | - | TRBV7-2 | CASSLGYQPQHF | TGTGCCAGCAGCTTAGGCTATCAGCCCCAGCATTTT
TRBJ2-2 | - | - | TRBV18 | CASSPQSYTGELFF | TGTGCCAGCTCACCACAGTCCTACACCGGGGAGCTGTTTTTT
TRBJ2-1 | - | - | TRBV28 | CASRQAGTGYNEQFF | TGTGCCAGCAGACAAGCCGGGACTGGGTACAATGAGCAGTTCTTC
TRBJ2-2 | - | - | TRBV4-2 | CASSQESLLSGTGELFF | TGTGCCAGCAGCCAAGAAAGCCTCCTCAGCGGCACCGGGGAGCTGTTTTTT
TRBJ1-4 | many | - | TRBV9 | CASSVADRGADEKLFF | TGTGCCAGCAGCGTCGCAGATCGGGGGGCGGATGAAAAACTGTTTTTT
TRBJ1-1 | few | - | TRBV19 | CASSIRGFGTEAFF | TGTGCCAGTAGTATTAGGGGCTTTGGCACTGAAGCTTTCTTT
TRBJ1-2 | - | - | TRBV20-1 | CSARRDGVRNGYTF | TGCAGTGCTAGGAGGGACGGGGTAAGGAATGGCTACACCTTC
TRBJ2-7 | - | TRBD2 | TRBV4-2 | CASSQEVGLAGGPSYEQYF | TGTGCCAGCAGCCAAGAGGTGGGACTAGCGGGAGGGCCGTCCTACGAGCAGTACTTC
TRBJ2-1 | few | - | TRBV9 | CASSVGGLAPYNEQFF | TGTGCCAGCAGCGTAGGAGGGCTAGCACCCTACAATGAGCAGTTCTTC